A single sample is the source of the 5 T cell receptor beta chains below, sequenced in a study of T cells in Graves' hyperthyroidism and ophthalmopathy. What was amplified from RNA transcripts were TCR beta CDR3 regions. HTBI primers were employed in a first-round RT-PCR of the TCR CDR3. A single record per CDR3 protein comes from TCRdb applying MiXCR to the multiplex PCR reads. The table shows a few hundred thousand distinct CDR3 sequences, with approximately 44% occurring only once. Specimen: peripheral blood or thyroid tissue (not recorded which). The receptors stem from a woman younger than 35 with Graves' hyperthyroidism.

The chain combines TRBV15 with TRBJ1-5, with no clear D. Trimming removed 3 bases from V and 2 bases from J, with 14 bases in between. The germline gives CDR1 LNHNV, CDR2 YYDKDF (reference sequence). The CDR3 sequence is 16 residues long. The CDR3 sequence is CATSSLAGQGNQPQHF. The CDR3 coding sequence is TGTGCCACCAGCAGCTTGGCCGGGCAGGGCAATCAGCCCCAGCATTTT.

V usage is TRBV19 and J usage is TRBJ1-1, with 8 positions matching TRBD1. V dropped 6 bases and J dropped 3; count of bases not matched to a gene: 3. Germline lookup yields CDR1 LNHDA and CDR2 SQIVND (reference sequence). CDR3 length: 13 amino acids. The CDR3 loop is CASRRTGYTEAFF. The DNA for the CDR3 is TGTGCCAGTAGGAGGACAGGGTACACTGAAGCTTTCTTT. Full variable domain (rest looked up from reference TRBV19 and TRBJ1-1): DGGITQSPKYLFRKEGQNVTLSCEQNLNHDAMYWYRQDPGQGLRLIYYSQIVNDFQKGDIAEGYSVSREKKESFPLTVTSAQKNPTAFYLCASRRTGYTEAFFGQGTRLTVV.

This clonotype was counted between two and nine times. The chain is built from TRBV30 and TRBJ1-5; unclear D gene. The V end lost 1 base, the J end lost 2 bases, and 9 bases lay between the germline ends. The CDR3 has 14 residues. Germline-derived CDR1 and CDR2 are GTSNPN and SVGIG (reference sequence). CDR3 amino acids: CAWSAASGNQPQHF. CDR3 nucleotide sequence: TGTGCCTGGAGTGCCGCTAGCGGCAATCAGCCCCAGCATTTT.

V is TRBV9 and J is TRBJ2-4; D possibly corresponds to TRBD2 (6 bases). V lost 0 bases and J 9 bases, leaving 16 bases between the germline ends. The CDR3 contains 15 residues. The germline gives CDR1 SGDLS, CDR2 YYNGEE. CDR3 sequence: CASSVEWAGGGIQYF. CDR3 in DNA: TGTGCCAGCAGCGTAGAATGGGCCGGGGGTGGCATTCAGTACTTC.

This chain connects TRBV10-3 to TRBJ2-7; D gene uncertain. The germline V and J ends were trimmed by 3 bases and 6 bases, with 6 bases remaining between them. CDR3 length equals 11 residues. The V gene's germline CDR1 is ENHRY and CDR2 SYGVKD. CDR3 sequence: CAISEALEQYF. CDR3 DNA: TGTGCCATCAGTGAAGCGCTCGAGCAGTACTTC.